The present entry profiles one T cell receptor (beta chain) with its context. Patients who underwent sequencing had shown CD8+CD57+ cell expansion by flow cytometry. TCR beta VDJ and CDR3 profiles were obtained from a genomic DNA template. From the reads, TCRdb called clonotypes with MiXCR, one entry per CDR3 protein. The table lists under 200,000 distinct CDR3 sequences, 45% to 55% of them singletons, with approximately 3% in the top ten. The sample originates from a study of CD8+CD57+ T cells in acquired aplastic anemia. Per the germline V gene, CDR1 is LNHNV and CDR2 is YYDKDF (reference sequence). J was trimmed by 2 bases and V by 5 bases; bases with no gene match: 6. CDR3 length: 15 amino acids.

This sequence joins TRBV15 and TRBJ2-1; 7 bases match TRBD1. The specimen was sorted CD4+, CD8+, or CD8+CD57+ T cells (not recorded which) from PBMCs. This clonotype originated in a human donor with aplastic anemia. The CDR3 DNA is TGTGCCACCAGCGCCGGACAGGACACCTACAATGAGCAGTTCTTC. Its protein product is CATSAGQDTYNEQFF.